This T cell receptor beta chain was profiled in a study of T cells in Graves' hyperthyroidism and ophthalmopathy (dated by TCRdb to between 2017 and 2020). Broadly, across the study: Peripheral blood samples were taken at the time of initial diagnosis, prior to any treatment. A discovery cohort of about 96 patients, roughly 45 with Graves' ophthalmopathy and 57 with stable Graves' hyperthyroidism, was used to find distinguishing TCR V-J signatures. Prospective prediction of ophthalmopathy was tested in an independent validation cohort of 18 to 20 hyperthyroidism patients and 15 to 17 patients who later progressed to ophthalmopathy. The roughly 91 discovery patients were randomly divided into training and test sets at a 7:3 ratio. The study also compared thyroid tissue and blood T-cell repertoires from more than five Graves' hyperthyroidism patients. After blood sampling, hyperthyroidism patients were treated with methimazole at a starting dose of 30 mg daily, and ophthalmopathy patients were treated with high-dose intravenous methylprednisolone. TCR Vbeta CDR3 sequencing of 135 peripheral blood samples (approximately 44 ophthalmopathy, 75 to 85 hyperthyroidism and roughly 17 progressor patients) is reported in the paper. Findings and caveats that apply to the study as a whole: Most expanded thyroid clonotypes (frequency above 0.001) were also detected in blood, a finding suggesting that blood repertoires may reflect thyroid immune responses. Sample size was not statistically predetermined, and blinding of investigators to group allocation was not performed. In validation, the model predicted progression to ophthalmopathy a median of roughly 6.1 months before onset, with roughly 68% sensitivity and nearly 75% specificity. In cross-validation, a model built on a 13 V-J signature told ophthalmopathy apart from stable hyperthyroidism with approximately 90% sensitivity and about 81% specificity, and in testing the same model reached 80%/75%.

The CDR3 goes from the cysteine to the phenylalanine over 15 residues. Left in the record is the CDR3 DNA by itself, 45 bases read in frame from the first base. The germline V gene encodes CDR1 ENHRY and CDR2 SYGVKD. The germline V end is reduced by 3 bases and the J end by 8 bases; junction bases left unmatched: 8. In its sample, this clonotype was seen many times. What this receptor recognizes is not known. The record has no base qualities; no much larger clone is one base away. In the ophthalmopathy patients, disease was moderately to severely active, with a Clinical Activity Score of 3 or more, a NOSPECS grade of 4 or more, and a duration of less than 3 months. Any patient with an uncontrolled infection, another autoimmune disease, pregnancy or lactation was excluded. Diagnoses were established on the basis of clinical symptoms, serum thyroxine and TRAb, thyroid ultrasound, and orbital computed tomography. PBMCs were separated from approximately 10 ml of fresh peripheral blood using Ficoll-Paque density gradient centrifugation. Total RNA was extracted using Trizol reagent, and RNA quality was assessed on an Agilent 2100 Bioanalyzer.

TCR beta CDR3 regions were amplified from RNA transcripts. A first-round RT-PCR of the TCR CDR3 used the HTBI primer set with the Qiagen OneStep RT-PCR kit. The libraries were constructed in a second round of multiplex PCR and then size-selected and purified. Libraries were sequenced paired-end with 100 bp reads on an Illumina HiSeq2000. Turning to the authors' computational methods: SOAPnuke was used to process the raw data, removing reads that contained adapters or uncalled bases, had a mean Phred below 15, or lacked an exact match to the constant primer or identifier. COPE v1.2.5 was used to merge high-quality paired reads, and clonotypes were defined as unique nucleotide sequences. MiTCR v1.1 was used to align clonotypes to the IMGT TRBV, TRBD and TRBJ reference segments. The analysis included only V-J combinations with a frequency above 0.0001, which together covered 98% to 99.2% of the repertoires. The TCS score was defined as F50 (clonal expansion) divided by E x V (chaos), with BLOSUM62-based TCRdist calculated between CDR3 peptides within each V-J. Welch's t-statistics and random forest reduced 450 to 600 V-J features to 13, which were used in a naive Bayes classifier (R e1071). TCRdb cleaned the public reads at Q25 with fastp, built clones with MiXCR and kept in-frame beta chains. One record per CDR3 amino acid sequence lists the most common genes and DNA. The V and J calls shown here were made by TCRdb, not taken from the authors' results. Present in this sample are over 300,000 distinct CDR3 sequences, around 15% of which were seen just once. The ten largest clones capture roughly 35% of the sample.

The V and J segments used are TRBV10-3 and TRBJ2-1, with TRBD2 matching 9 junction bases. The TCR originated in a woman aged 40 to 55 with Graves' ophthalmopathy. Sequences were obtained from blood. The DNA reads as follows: TGTGCCATCAGTGAACCAGGGACTAGCATGTATGAGCAGTTCTTC. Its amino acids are CAISEPGTSMYEQFF.